Each of the 3 T cell receptor beta chains below was sequenced from the same sample in a study of T cell responses to AZD1222 COVID-19 vaccine. Some clones are missing from TCRdb's copy, which holds only in-frame ones; the method was immunoSEQ multiplex PCR. This table has about 130,000 clones, 90% appearing once. The specimen was peripheral blood, collected on day 0 of AZD1222 vaccination. The receptors shown here come from an adult in good health.

This chain joins TRBV7-9 and TRBJ1-4; D gene uncertain. The V and J ends lost 5 bases and 0 bases respectively, with 13 bases between them. CDR1 SEHNR and CDR2 FQNEAQ come from the germline V gene (reference sequence). The CDR3 totals 16 residues. The CDR3 sequence is CASSGKEGATNEKLFF. Written as DNA, the CDR3 is TGTGCCAGCAGCGGGAAAGAGGGAGCAACTAATGAAAAACTGTTTTTT. Using reference TRBV7-9 and TRBJ1-4 for the parts outside the CDR3, the full variable domain is DTGVSQNPRHKITKRGQNVTFRCDPISEHNRLYWYRQTLGQGPEFLTYFQNEAQLEKSRLLSDRFSAERPKGSFSTLEIQRTEQGDSAMYLCASSGKEGATNEKLFFGSGTQLSVL.

The CDR3 sequence: CASSPLPGALLSYEQYF. The CDR3 nucleotides are TGTGCCAGCAGCCCGCTCCCGGGGGCTCTACTCTCCTACGAGCAGTACTTC. The chain carries TRBV7-9 and TRBJ2-7, with D possibly being TRBD1 or TRBD2 (6 bases each). V was shortened by 5 bases and J by 0 bases, with 20 bases between the two germline ends. The germline CDR1 and CDR2 sequences are SEHNR and FQNEAQ (reference sequence). This CDR3 comprises 17 residues.

The chain employs TRBV28 and TRBJ1-2; D gene ambiguous. The CDR3 runs 13 residues. V shed 7 bases and J shed 2 bases, with 11 bases lying between them. In germline, CDR1 is MDHEN, CDR2 SYDVKM. Here the CDR3 DNA reads TGTGCCAGCACCCCTAGGGTGAACTATGGCTACACCTTC. The encoded protein is CASTPRVNYGYTF.